This T cell receptor beta chain came from a study of control samples from healthy donors and cancer patients. Profiling relied on immunoSEQ multiplex PCR, and the TCRdb table lists in-frame clones only, not all of them. The data contain roughly 100,000 clones, roughly 85% of them singletons. CDR1 is MGHDK, CDR2 SYGVNS, per germline. V trimming: 6 bases; J trimming: 1 base; junction bases outside the gene matches: 3. This CDR3 contains 14 residues. The source is a woman aged 50 to 65 in good health. The rearrangement links TRBV25-1 to TRBJ2-3; 8 bases fit TRBD1. Specimen: blood. Here the CDR3 reads CASSPDRGTDTQYF. CDR3 DNA sequence: TGTGCCAGCAGCCCGGACAGGGGCACAGATACGCAGTATTTT. The full variable domain, with the rest looked up from reference TRBV25-1 and TRBJ2-3, is EADIYQTPRYLVIGTGKKITLECSQTMGHDKMYWYQQDPGMELHLIHYSYGVNSTEKGDLSSESTVSRIRTEHFPLTLESARPSHTSQYLCASSPDRGTDTQYFGPGTRLTVL.